This is a list of T cell receptor beta chains from one sample in a study of CD8+ T cells in alopecia areata. TCRdb's copy holds only in-frame clones and misses some; the assay was immunoSEQ multiplex PCR. The sample holds 65,000 to 100,000 clones, roughly 51% seen once. Sequencing was done on a sample of NKG2D-high CD8+ T cells sorted from blood. All receptors come from a human donor with alopecia areata. Both conserved end residues are part of each CDR3. D genes are given only for firm matches. Only part of the rows carry a size: once, few, many, or a class if the clone is expanded.

>11|TRBV16|-|-|TRBJ2-7
TGTGCCAGCAGCGCCGACTACGAGCAGTACTTC
CASSADYEQYF
>15|TRBV7-6|-|few|TRBJ2-1
TGTGCCAGCAGCCCCCACCCGCTTGGGGGCAATGAGCAGTTCTTC
CASSPHPLGGNEQFF
>14|TRBV4-1|TRBD1|-|TRBJ2-7
TGCGCCAGCAGCCAAGAAACAGGGGCCTACGAGCAGTACTTC
CASSQETGAYEQYF
>13|TRBV28|-|large|TRBJ1-4
TGTGCCAGCAGTCCTACAGGGTTTGAAAAACTGTTTTTT
CASSPTGFEKLFF
>16|TRBV2|TRBD1|-|TRBJ2-7
TGTGCCAGCAGCCCCCCCTCCGGGACAGGGTCCTACGAGCAGTACTTC
CASSPPSGTGSYEQYF
>10|TRBV29-1|-|-|TRBJ1-1
TGCAGCTCCAAGGGAGATGAAGCTTTCTTT
CSSKGDEAFF
>12|TRBV25-1|-|-|TRBJ1-1
TGTGCCAGCAGTGCGGAAGAGTCTTCCGCTTTCTTT
CASSAEESSAFF
>14|TRBV4-3|-|-|TRBJ2-2
TGCGCCAGCAGCCAAGGGACCTTGACCGGGGAGCTGTTTTTT
CASSQGTLTGELFF
>12|TRBV5-1|-|-|TRBJ2-1
TGCGCCAGCAGCTTGACGCATAATGAGCAGTTCTTC
CASSLTHNEQFF
>11|TRBV28|-|-|TRBJ1-1
TGTGCCACGGCAGACAGCGTTGAAGCTTTCTTT
CATADSVEAFF
>14|TRBV28|TRBD1|-|TRBJ2-7
TGTGCCAGCAGTGCTCGACAGGGATCCTACGAGCAGTACTTC
CASSARQGSYEQYF
>15|TRBV5-1|TRBD1|-|TRBJ2-7
TGCGCCAGCAGTTCTCCCGGGACAGAAAACTACGAGCAGTACTTC
CASSSPGTENYEQYF
>12|TRBV7-6|-|few|TRBJ2-7
TGTGCCAGCAGTCCGGGGCTAGCGGAGCAGTACTTC
CASSPGLAEQYF
>15|TRBV15|-|-|TRBJ2-6
TGTGCCACCAGCTTGATGGACTCTGGGGCCAACGTCCTGACTTTC
CATSLMDSGANVLTF
>14|TRBV7-9|-|few|TRBJ2-5
TGTGCCAGCAGCTTAGAGACTAGGCAAGAGACCCAGTACTTC
CASSLETRQETQYF
>14|TRBV27|TRBD1|-|TRBJ1-2
TGTGCCAGCAGTTTCGGGCAGGGGGCGGGTGGCTACACCTTC
CASSFGQGAGGYTF
>15|TRBV7-9|-|-|TRBJ2-5
TGTGCCAGCAGCTTCGACCTTTTAGGGGGAGAGACCCAGTACTTC
CASSFDLLGGETQYF
>13|TRBV29-1|TRBD1|-|TRBJ2-1
TGCAGCGTTGGGACAGGGTACGTGAATGAGCAGTTCTTC
CSVGTGYVNEQFF
>14|TRBV6-5|-|-|TRBJ2-1
TGTGCCAGCAGCGAGTTCGGCCAAAACGATGAGCAGTTCTTC
CASSEFGQNDEQFF
>13|TRBV23-1|-|-|TRBJ1-5
TGCGCCTATCCGTCCCGGGGGATACAGCCCCAGCATTTT
CAYPSRGIQPQHF
>14|TRBV28|TRBD1|once|TRBJ2-7
TGTGCCAGCAGTCCAAAGACAGGGACCTACGAGCAGTACTTC
CASSPKTGTYEQYF
>16|TRBV2|TRBD1|-|TRBJ2-3
TGTGCCAGCAGTGACCTCGGAGGACAGGTCACAGATACGCAGTATTTT
CASSDLGGQVTDTQYF